The 15 T cell receptor beta chains below come from one sample, sequenced in a study of regulatory T cells in long-lasting Graves disease. As for time point: persistent/refractory GD, antithyroid drugs over 5 years with positive TRAb. Isolated PBMC RNA provided the starting material for the TCR library. iRepertoire HTBI primers and Arm-PCR of CDR3 regions built TCR beta libraries. Via MiXCR, TCRdb re-called the multiplex PCR reads, giving one row per CDR3 protein. The sample has under 450,000 distinct CDR3 sequences, 23% seen once. The sample was peripheral blood mononuclear cells (PBMCs), taken when the disease was refractory, from a patient treated with antithyroid drugs. These receptor sequences come from a female donor with Graves disease.

This clonotype was detected a few times. The V gene is TRBV20-1, the J gene TRBJ2-1; 12 bases are a match to TRBD2. Germline V gives CDR1 DFQATT, CDR2 SNEGSKA (reference sequence). The CDR3 is 13 amino acids. V was pared by 4 bases and J by 10 bases, with 5 bases of the junction left unmatched. CDR3 sequence: CSATSGRAYEQFF. The CDR3 bases are TGCAGTGCTACTAGCGGGAGGGCGTACGAGCAGTTCTTC.

The chain links TRBV7-8 to TRBJ2-2; perhaps TRBD1 as D (7 bases). The CDR3 covers 15 residues. Trimming left V 1 base short and J 6 bases short, with 12 bases between. Germline CDR1 reads SGHVS; CDR2 reads FQNEAQ. CDR3: CASSLGQGGAGELFF. The CDR3 nucleotides are TGTGCCAGCAGCTTAGGACAGGGAGGCGCCGGGGAGCTGTTTTTT.

The genes are TRBV6-1 and TRBJ2-2; possibly TRBD1 or TRBD2 for D (5 bases each). CDR3 length equals 14 residues. The V gene's germline CDR1 is MNHNS and CDR2 SASEGT. V lost 5 bases and J 10 bases, leaving 17 bases between the germline ends. In DNA, the CDR3 is TGTGCCAGCAGTATCAAGACCGGGGCCGAGGAGCTGTTTTTT. It codes for CASSIKTGAEELFF.

The chain is built from TRBV20-1 and TRBJ1-5; D is uncertain. Trimming stripped 3 bases from V and 0 bases from J, with 9 bases between. This CDR3 region has 14 residues. CDR1 DFQATT and CDR2 SNEGSKA come from the germline V gene (reference sequence). Here the CDR3 DNA reads TGCAGTGCTAGGTTTAGAAATAGCAATCAGCCCCAGCATTTT. This sequence encodes CSARFRNSNQPQHF.

This clonotype was detected a few times. The genes are TRBV10-3 and TRBJ2-1, with TRBD2 identical over 15 bases. Germline-derived CDR1 and CDR2 are ENHRY and SYGVKD. Unmatched junction bases numbered 6, after V lost 6 bases and J lost 6 bases. This CDR3 spans 16 amino acids. Here the CDR3 reads CAIRDGTSGRTNEQFF. The CDR3 DNA reads TGTGCCATCAGGGATGGGACTAGCGGGAGGACCAATGAGCAGTTCTTC.

This clonotype has more than one count but fewer than ten. The rearrangement joins TRBV5-4 to TRBJ1-2, with a weak D call TRBD1 (6 bases). This CDR3 comprises 18 residues. Between the trimmed V and J ends, which lost 1 base and 0 bases, there was a span of 19 bases. Germline V gives CDR1 SGHNT, CDR2 YYREEE (reference sequence). The CDR3 loop is CASSLNPYSGVANYGYTF. CDR3 bases: TGTGCCAGCAGCTTGAACCCATACTCAGGGGTGGCTAACTATGGCTACACCTTC. Looking up the rest from reference TRBV5-4 and TRBJ1-2 gives the full variable domain: ETGVTQSPTHLIKTRGQQVTLRCSSQSGHNTVSWYQQALGQGPQFIFQYYREEENGRGNFPPRFSGLQFPNYSSELNVNALELDDSALYLCASSLNPYSGVANYGYTFGSGTRLTVV.

The chain's CDR3 is CSARVLGIRGSTDTQYF. The CDR3 DNA sequence: TGCAGTGCTAGAGTGCTGGGCATCAGGGGGAGCACAGATACGCAGTATTTT. The rearrangement uses TRBV20-1 and TRBJ2-3; TRBD1 agrees at 7 bases. The CDR3 length is 17 residues. V gave up 1 base and J gave up 0 bases; unmatched junction bases: 10. CDR1 is DFQATT, CDR2 SNEGSKA, per germline (reference sequence).

As concerns this clonotype: It may be a read error: a sequence one base away is much more abundant. The chain links TRBV6-2 or TRBV6-3 to TRBJ1-2; D gene unclear. Trimming pared 5 bases from V and 4 bases from J, leaving 17 bases between. Germline V gene lookup returns CDR1 MNHEY and CDR2 SVGEGT. The CDR3 extends over 15 amino acids. In DNA, the CDR3 is TGTGCCAGCAGTCCTGCAAACTATTACTCCTATGGCTACACCTTC. It specifies CASSPANYYSYGYTF.

This clonotype was seen ten or more times. The J gene is TRBJ2-5, the V gene TRBV3-1; 7 bases match TRBD1. Germline CDR1 and CDR2: LGHDT and YNNKEL (reference sequence). Unmatched junction bases numbered 0, after V lost 2 bases and J lost 0 bases. The CDR3 is made up of 14 amino acids. The CDR3 DNA is TGTGCCAGCAGCCAAACAGGGGACCAAGAGACCCAGTACTTC. Amino acids: CASSQTGDQETQYF.

As DNA, the CDR3 is TGTGCCAGCAGCCAAGATAGCCGGAACACTGAAGCTTTCTTT. Its translation is CASSQDSRNTEAFF. This chain uses TRBV4-2 with TRBJ1-1; D is uncertain. CDR3 size: 14 residues. V was trimmed by 0 bases and J by 1 base, leaving 6 bases between them. CDR1 is LGHNA, CDR2 YNFKEQ, per germline.

This chain uses TRBV13 with TRBJ1-1, with unresolved D. The V end lost 5 bases, the J end lost 1 base, and 11 bases lay between the germline ends. The CDR3 is 14 residues long. The germline gives CDR1 PRHDT, CDR2 FYEKMQ (reference sequence). The CDR3 bases are TGTGCCAGCAGCGCTCCTCCTCAGAACACTGAAGCTTTCTTT. This codes for CASSAPPQNTEAFF.

J is TRBJ1-5 and V is TRBV20-1; D unresolved. Trimming shortened V by 0 bases and J by 3 bases, and 12 bases separated the two germline ends. The CDR3 is 15 amino acids. Germline CDR1 reads DFQATT; CDR2 reads SNEGSKA (reference sequence). CDR3 bases: TGCAGTGCTAGAGAAGTAGGTCTGAACAATCAGCCCCAGCATTTT. Translation gives CSAREVGLNNQPQHF.

The V gene is TRBV30, the J gene TRBJ1-5, with D possibly being TRBD1 (5 bases). In germline, CDR1 is GTSNPN, CDR2 SVGIG (reference sequence). This CDR3 has 14 amino acids. V dropped 2 bases and J dropped 2 bases, with 10 bases sitting between them. For the CDR3, the DNA is TGTGCCTGGAGTCCTAGGACACGCAATCAGCCCCAGCATTTT. Translated, it gives CAWSPRTRNQPQHF.

This clonotype has more than one count but fewer than ten. The chain couples TRBV25-1 to TRBJ1-1, with 10 bases identical to TRBD1. V shed 6 bases, J shed 1 base, and the junction held 2 bases outside the gene matches. The V gene's germline CDR1 is MGHDK and CDR2 SYGVNS. CDR3 length: 14 residues. The CDR3 DNA reads as TGTGCCAGCAGGGGGACAGGGGAGAACACTGAAGCTTTCTTT. Its protein product is CASRGTGENTEAFF.

This clonotype was seen ten or more times. This chain connects TRBV19 to TRBJ1-3, with unresolved D. Germline V gene lookup returns CDR1 LNHDA and CDR2 SQIVND (reference sequence). This CDR3 spans 12 amino acids. V lost 9 bases and J 1 base, leaving 7 bases between the germline ends. The CDR3 DNA reads TGTGCCAGCAGCCGATCTGGAAACACCATATATTTT. Amino acid sequence: CASSRSGNTIYF.